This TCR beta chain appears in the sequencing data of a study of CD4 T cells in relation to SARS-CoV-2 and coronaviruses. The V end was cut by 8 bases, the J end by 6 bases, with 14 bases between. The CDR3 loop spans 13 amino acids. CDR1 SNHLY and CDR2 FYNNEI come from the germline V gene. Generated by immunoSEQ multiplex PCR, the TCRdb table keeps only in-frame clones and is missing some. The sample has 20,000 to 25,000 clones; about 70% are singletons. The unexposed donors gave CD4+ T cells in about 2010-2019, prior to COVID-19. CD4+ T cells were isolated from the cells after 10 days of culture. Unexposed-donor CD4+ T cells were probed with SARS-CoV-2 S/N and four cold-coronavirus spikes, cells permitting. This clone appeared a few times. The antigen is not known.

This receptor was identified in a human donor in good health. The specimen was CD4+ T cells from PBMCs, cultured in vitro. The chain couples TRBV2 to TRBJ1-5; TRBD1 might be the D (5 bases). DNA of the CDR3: TGTGCCAGCGCCGCGGGGGGTACTCAGCCCCAGCATTTT. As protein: CASAAGGTQPQHF. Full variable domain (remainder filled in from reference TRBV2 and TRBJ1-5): EPEVTQTPSHQVTQMGQEVILRCVPISNHLYFYWYRQILGQKVEFLVSFYNNEISEKSEIFDDQFSVERPDGSNFTLKIRSTKLEDSAMYFCASAAGGTQPQHFGDGTRLSIL.